The sequence of this T cell receptor (beta chain) was determined in a study of blood T cell repertoires in COVID-19. Clones were sequenced by immunoSEQ multiplex PCR, and TCRdb holds only the in-frame ones, with some missing. There are some 430,000 clones in the sample; 80% to 95% occur only once, and about 0.57% lies in the top ten. The TCR comes from a man between 18 and 35 years old who had recovered from COVID-19. Material: PBMCs or T cells enriched from blood (not recorded which).

CDR3 protein: CASRTGTDLYGYTF. In nucleotides, the CDR3 is TGTGCCAGCAGAACCGGGACAGATTTATATGGCTACACCTTC. J is TRBJ1-2 and V is TRBV27; 7 nucleotides agree with TRBD1. CDR3 size: 14 residues. With V trimmed by 6 bases and J by 5 bases, 9 bases remained unmatched. Germline CDR1 reads MNHEY; CDR2 reads SMNVEV (reference sequence).